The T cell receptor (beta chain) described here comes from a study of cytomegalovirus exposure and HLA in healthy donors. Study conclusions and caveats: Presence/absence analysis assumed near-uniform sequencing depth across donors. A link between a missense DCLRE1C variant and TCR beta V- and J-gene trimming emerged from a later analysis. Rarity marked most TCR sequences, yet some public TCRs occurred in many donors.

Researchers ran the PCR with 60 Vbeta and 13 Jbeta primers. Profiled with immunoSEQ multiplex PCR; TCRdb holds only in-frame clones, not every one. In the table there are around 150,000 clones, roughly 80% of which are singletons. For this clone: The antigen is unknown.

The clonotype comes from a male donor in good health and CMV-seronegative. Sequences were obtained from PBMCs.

CDR3 nucleotide sequence: TGTGCCAGCAGTTTGAGCGGGATGCAGTTCTTC. Amino acid sequence: CASSLSGMQFF. The V call is TRBV28, the J call TRBJ2-1; 7 bases agree with TRBD2. CDR3 length equals 11 residues. Losses at the gene ends were 3 bases for V and 12 bases for J; bases not matched to a gene: 2. Germline V gene data show CDR1 as MDHEN and CDR2 as SYDVKM.